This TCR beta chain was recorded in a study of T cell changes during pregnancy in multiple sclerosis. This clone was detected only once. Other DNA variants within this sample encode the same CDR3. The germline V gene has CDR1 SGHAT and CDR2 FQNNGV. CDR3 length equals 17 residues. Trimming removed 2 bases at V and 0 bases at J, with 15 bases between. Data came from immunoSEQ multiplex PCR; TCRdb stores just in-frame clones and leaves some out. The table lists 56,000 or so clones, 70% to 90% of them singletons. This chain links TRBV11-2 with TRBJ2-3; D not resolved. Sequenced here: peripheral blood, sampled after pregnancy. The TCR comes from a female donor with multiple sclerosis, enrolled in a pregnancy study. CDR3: CASSLIDTVVSTDTQYF. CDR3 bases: TGTGCCAGCAGCTTAATTGATACAGTGGTGAGCACAGATACGCAGTATTTT.